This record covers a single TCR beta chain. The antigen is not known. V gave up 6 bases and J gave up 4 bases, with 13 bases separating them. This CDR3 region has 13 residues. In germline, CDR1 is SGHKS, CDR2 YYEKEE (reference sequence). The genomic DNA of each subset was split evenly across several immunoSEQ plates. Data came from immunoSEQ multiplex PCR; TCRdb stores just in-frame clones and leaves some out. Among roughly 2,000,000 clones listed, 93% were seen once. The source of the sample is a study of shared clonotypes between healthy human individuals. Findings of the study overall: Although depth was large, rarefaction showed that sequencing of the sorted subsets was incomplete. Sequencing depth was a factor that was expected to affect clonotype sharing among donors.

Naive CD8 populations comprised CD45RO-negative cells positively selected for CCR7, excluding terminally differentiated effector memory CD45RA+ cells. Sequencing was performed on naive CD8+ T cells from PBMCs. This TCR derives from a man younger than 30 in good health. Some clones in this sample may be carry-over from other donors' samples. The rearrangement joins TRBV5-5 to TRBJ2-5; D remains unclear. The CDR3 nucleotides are TGTGCCAGCACCCCCCTAATGGGAGAGACCCAGTACTTC. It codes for CASTPLMGETQYF.